The 15 T cell receptor beta chains below come from one sample, sequenced in a study of T-cell reconstitution after alpha-beta-depleted transplantation in children. Preparation of the TCRbeta library involved a method that used unique molecular identifiers. Via MiXCR, TCRdb re-called the PCR reads, giving one row per CDR3 protein. The repertoire holds about 540,000 distinct CDR3 sequences, with about 16% as singletons. Specimen: PBMCs from the stem cell graft donor, collected from the stem cell graft. These receptors were obtained from a human donor who donated a stem cell graft to a child with acute lymphoblastic leukemia.

The rearrangement joins TRBV28 to TRBJ1-5; tentatively, D is TRBD1 (5 bases). Looked up from germline, CDR1 is MDHEN and CDR2 is SYDVKM. CDR3 length: 14 amino acids. Trimming stripped 5 bases from V and 4 bases from J, with 12 bases between. This chain's CDR3 is CASSPYGANQPQHF. The CDR3 nucleotides are TGTGCCAGCAGTCCCTACGGGGCTAATCAGCCCCAGCATTTT. Full variable domain (remainder filled in from reference TRBV28 and TRBJ1-5): DVKVTQSSRYLVKRTGEKVFLECVQDMDHENMFWYRQDPGLGLRLIYFSYDVKMKEKGDIPEGYSVSREKKERFSLILESASTNQTSMYLCASSPYGANQPQHFGDGTRLSIL.

The rearrangement links TRBV4-1 to TRBJ2-7; 10 bases match TRBD2. Germline V CDR1 and CDR2: MGHRA, YSYEKL. V trimming: 3 bases; J trimming: 4 bases; junction bases outside the gene matches: 12. This CDR3 region has 17 residues. The CDR3 nucleotides are TGCGCCAGCAGCCAGGGAGCGGGAGGGCCTCCTCCTTACGAGCAGTACTTC. The encoded protein is CASSQGAGGPPPYEQYF.

The rearrangement uses TRBV6-2 or TRBV6-3 and TRBJ2-7; 11 positions match TRBD2. This CDR3 is 19 amino acids long. V trimming: 4 bases; J trimming: 2 bases; junction bases outside the gene matches: 16. From germline, CDR1 is MNHEY and CDR2 SVGEGT. Here the CDR3 DNA reads TGTGCCAGCAGTTTCCCTGGACTAGCGGGCGCGCTGTTAACCTACGAGCAGTACTTC. Translated: CASSFPGLAGALLTYEQYF.

J is TRBJ2-1 and V is TRBV18; TRBD1 agrees at 8 bases. Germline assignment: CDR1 KGHSH and CDR2 LQKENI. Trimming at V came to 4 bases and at J to 7 bases, leaving 9 bases not matched to a gene. CDR3 length equals 15 residues. CDR3 coding DNA: TGTGCCAGCTCACGGACAGGGAGCGGAGGAAATGAGCAGTTCTTC. This translates into CASSRTGSGGNEQFF.

This clonotype was seen only a few times. CDR3 amino acids: CASIRDRGSNQPQHF. The CDR3 DNA reads TGTGCCAGCATCAGGGACAGGGGAAGCAATCAGCCCCAGCATTTT. The chain links TRBV12-3 or TRBV12-4 to TRBJ1-5; TRBD1 matches 10 bases. The trim removed 7 bases at V and 1 base at J, leaving 4 bases unmatched. The CDR3 spans 15 residues.

CDR3 nucleotides: TGTGCCAGCAGTTTAGGGTCGGACACCGATGAAGCTTTCTTT. This encodes CASSLGSDTDEAFF. The chain recombines TRBV27 with TRBJ1-1; D is perhaps TRBD1 (5 bases). Germline-derived CDR1 and CDR2 are MNHEY and SMNVEV (reference sequence). The CDR3 runs to 14 residues. The V end lost 2 bases, the J end lost 7 bases, and 14 bases lay between the germline ends.

This clonotype was detected a few times. J is TRBJ2-2 and V is TRBV7-9; 11 nucleotides agree with TRBD2. Germline assignment: CDR1 SEHNR and CDR2 FQNEAQ (reference sequence). Germline trimming cut 5 bases from V and 1 base from J; bases unmatched to any gene: 6. This CDR3 has 17 amino acids. The CDR3 nucleotides are TGTGCCAGCAGCGAGGGGACTAGCGGAGTGAACACCGGGGAGCTGTTTTTT. Translated, it gives CASSEGTSGVNTGELFF.

This chain links TRBV27 with TRBJ1-5; weak D call: TRBD1 (5 bases). The CDR3 extends over 15 amino acids. Trimming removed 6 bases at V and 3 bases at J, with 15 bases between. Germline CDR1 reads MNHEY; CDR2 reads SMNVEV (reference sequence). CDR3 amino acids: CASREGAGFNQPQHF. CDR3 nucleotides: TGTGCCAGCAGAGAAGGGGCCGGGTTCAATCAGCCCCAGCATTTT.

This clonotype was seen a handful of times. The V gene is TRBV4-3, the J gene TRBJ1-3; the D gene is possibly TRBD1 (5 bases). The CDR3 covers 16 residues. The V gene lost 3 bases and the J gene lost 3 bases, with 15 bases spanning the gap. Per the germline V gene, CDR1 is LGHNA and CDR2 is YSLEER. The DNA for the CDR3 is TGCGCCAGCAGCCAGCCGAAGGGGCTTCGTGGAAACACCATATATTTT. Amino acid sequence: CASSQPKGLRGNTIYF.

This clonotype was counted between two and nine times. This chain uses TRBV7-9 with TRBJ1-2; weak D call: TRBD1 (5 bases). CDR3 size: 14 residues. V was pared by 1 base and J by 5 bases, with 11 bases between. Germline V gene lookup returns CDR1 SEHNR and CDR2 FQNEAQ (reference sequence). CDR3 DNA sequence: TGTGCCAGCAGCTTAGAGACAGACCCGTATGGCTACACCTTC. Its translation: CASSLETDPYGYTF.

The genes are TRBV4-1 and TRBJ2-2; D not resolved. The V gene lost 1 base and the J gene lost 4 bases, with 7 bases spanning the gap. Per the germline V gene, CDR1 is MGHRA and CDR2 is YSYEKL. The CDR3 has 14 amino acids. The chain's CDR3 is CASSQGPSTGELFF. The CDR3 coding sequence is TGCGCCAGCAGCCAAGGACCCTCCACCGGGGAGCTGTTTTTT.

The rearrangement joins TRBV27 to TRBJ2-3, with D uncertain. V was pared by 1 base and J by 0 bases, with 14 bases between. The CDR3 extends over 17 amino acids. Germline values: CDR1 MNHEY, CDR2 SMNVEV (reference sequence). CDR3 sequence reads: CASSLYPQPDSTDTQYF. The CDR3 DNA reads TGTGCCAGCAGTTTATACCCCCAACCAGATAGCACAGATACGCAGTATTTT.

This clonotype was seen only a few times. The chain couples TRBV10-3 to TRBJ2-7; 8 positions match TRBD2. Germline trimming cut 5 bases from V and 4 bases from J; bases unmatched to any gene: 7. Germline CDR1 is ENHRY and CDR2 is SYGVKD. This CDR3 is built from 14 residues. CDR3 sequence reads: CAISPGLGLYEQYF. In nucleotides, the CDR3 is TGTGCCATCAGTCCGGGACTAGGGCTTTACGAGCAGTACTTC.

The chain links TRBV18 to TRBJ2-7; D tentatively fits TRBD1 or TRBD2 (5 bases each). V lost 3 bases, J lost 3 bases, and 15 bases lay in between. The CDR3 has 15 residues. CDR1 KGHSH and CDR2 LQKENI come from the germline V gene. The CDR3 sequence is CASSPLGTGHYEQYF. CDR3 nucleotides: TGTGCCAGCTCACCTTTAGGGACGGGTCACTACGAGCAGTACTTC.

The rearrangement links TRBV9 to TRBJ2-1, with D maybe TRBD2 (5 bases). Germline CDR1 reads SGDLS; CDR2 reads YYNGEE. The CDR3 is made up of 13 amino acids. V was shortened by 1 base and J by 7 bases, with 9 bases between the two germline ends. CDR3 residues: CASSVLSGNEQFF. The DNA for the CDR3 is TGTGCCAGCAGCGTACTCAGCGGTAATGAGCAGTTCTTC.